Listed below are T cell receptor beta chains from one sample, sequenced in a study of OX40 agonist ivuxolimab in advanced cancers. The data were produced by immunoSEQ multiplex PCR, yet TCRdb's version contains in-frame clones alone and is incomplete. Of around 20,000 clones in the sample, around two thirds were seen once. Sequences were derived from CD4+ or CD8+ T cells sorted from blood, sampled in a trial of the OX40 agonist ivuxolimab. The receptors here all came from an adult with an advanced solid tumor such as melanoma, head and neck, liver or kidney cancer. The CDR3 runs from the conserved cysteine through the conserved F or W. A D gene is named only where the DNA matches it firmly. A row's size may be missing; if present it is once, few, many or a size class.

J gene: TRBJ2-7; clone size: .; D gene: .; V gene: TRBV15; CDR3 protein: CATSRDSYEQYF; CDR3 DNA: TGTGCCACCAGCAGAGACAGCTACGAGCAGTACTTC
J gene: TRBJ2-7; clone size: .; D gene: TRBD1; V gene: TRBV9; CDR3 protein: CASSVGQGVGYEQYF; CDR3 DNA: TGTGCCAGCAGCGTAGGACAGGGAGTGGGGTACGAGCAGTACTTC
J gene: TRBJ2-3; clone size: .; D gene: TRBD1; V gene: TRBV30; CDR3 protein: CAWSVNPRDRLDTDTQYF; CDR3 DNA: TGTGCCTGGAGTGTAAATCCGCGGGACAGGCTGGACACAGATACGCAGTATTTT
J gene: TRBJ2-7; clone size: few; D gene: .; V gene: TRBV4-1; CDR3 protein: CASSQDIGRGREQYF; CDR3 DNA: TGCGCCAGCAGCCAAGATATAGGCAGGGGTCGCGAGCAGTACTTC
J gene: TRBJ2-2; clone size: .; D gene: TRBD1; V gene: TRBV30; CDR3 protein: CAWDRQGANGELFF; CDR3 DNA: TGTGCCTGGGACCGACAGGGGGCAAATGGGGAGCTGTTTTTT
J gene: TRBJ1-1; clone size: .; D gene: .; V gene: TRBV5-1; CDR3 protein: CASSRTMNTEAFF; CDR3 DNA: TGCGCCAGCAGCCGGACAATGAACACTGAAGCTTTCTTT
J gene: TRBJ1-3; clone size: .; D gene: .; V gene: TRBV25-1; CDR3 protein: CASSDPQGPTSGNTIYF; CDR3 DNA: TGTGCCAGCAGTGACCCTCAAGGGCCCACCTCTGGAAACACCATATATTTT
J gene: TRBJ2-1; clone size: .; D gene: .; V gene: TRBV15; CDR3 protein: CATSSTSLHRDNEQFF; CDR3 DNA: TGTGCCACCAGCAGTACTAGCCTCCACAGGGACAATGAGCAGTTCTTC
J gene: TRBJ2-3; clone size: .; D gene: TRBD2; V gene: TRBV28; CDR3 protein: CASSFNLLAGDEDTQYF; CDR3 DNA: TGTGCCAGCAGTTTTAATTTGCTAGCGGGAGATGAAGATACGCAGTATTTT
J gene: TRBJ1-1; clone size: .; D gene: .; V gene: TRBV6-5; CDR3 protein: CASSLLGDTEAFF; CDR3 DNA: TGTGCCAGCAGTTTACTTGGGGACACTGAAGCTTTCTTT
J gene: TRBJ2-1; clone size: few; D gene: .; V gene: TRBV4-3; CDR3 protein: CASSQEGTTNEQFF; CDR3 DNA: TGCGCCAGCAGCCAAGAGGGAACAACGAATGAGCAGTTCTTC
J gene: TRBJ2-7; clone size: .; D gene: TRBD1; V gene: TRBV11-2; CDR3 protein: CASSGTAYEQYF; CDR3 DNA: TGTGCCAGCAGCGGGACAGCCTACGAGCAGTACTTC
J gene: TRBJ1-1; clone size: .; D gene: TRBD1; V gene: TRBV11-2; CDR3 protein: CASSYGDRGYTEAFF; CDR3 DNA: TGTGCCAGCAGCTACGGGGACAGGGGGTACACTGAAGCTTTCTTT
J gene: TRBJ2-7; clone size: few; D gene: .; V gene: TRBV5-6; CDR3 protein: CASSLAVSGQYF; CDR3 DNA: TGTGCCAGCAGCTTGGCCGTAAGCGGGCAGTACTTC
J gene: TRBJ2-7; clone size: .; D gene: TRBD1; V gene: TRBV27; CDR3 protein: CASSLRDRGFYEQYF; CDR3 DNA: TGTGCCAGCAGTTTGCGGGACAGGGGTTTCTACGAGCAGTACTTC
J gene: TRBJ2-2; clone size: .; D gene: TRBD2; V gene: TRBV10-3; CDR3 protein: CAISESPSAGGTGELFF; CDR3 DNA: TGTGCCATCAGTGAGTCGCCCTCGGCGGGAGGGACCGGGGAGCTGTTTTTT
J gene: TRBJ2-7; clone size: few; D gene: TRBD2; V gene: TRBV27; CDR3 protein: CASGAGLAGGRYEQYF; CDR3 DNA: TGTGCCAGCGGGGCGGGACTAGCGGGAGGACGTTACGAGCAGTACTTC
J gene: TRBJ2-2; clone size: few; D gene: TRBD1; V gene: TRBV28; CDR3 protein: CATGQEKNTGELFF; CDR3 DNA: TGTGCCACCGGACAGGAGAAGAACACCGGGGAGCTGTTTTTT
J gene: TRBJ2-7; clone size: once; D gene: .; V gene: TRBV19; CDR3 protein: CASSIGRGDYEQYF; CDR3 DNA: TGTGCCAGTAGTATCGGCAGGGGGGACTACGAGCAGTACTTC
J gene: TRBJ2-2; clone size: .; D gene: .; V gene: TRBV6-5; CDR3 protein: CASSRRGTGELFF; CDR3 DNA: TGTGCCAGCAGCCGAAGGGGAACCGGGGAGCTGTTTTTT
J gene: TRBJ2-7; clone size: .; D gene: .; V gene: TRBV11-3; CDR3 protein: CASSLRYSYEQYF; CDR3 DNA: TGTGCCAGCAGCTTGAGATATTCCTACGAGCAGTACTTC
J gene: TRBJ2-7; clone size: .; D gene: .; V gene: TRBV7-9; CDR3 protein: CASSSVSYEQYF; CDR3 DNA: TGTGCCAGCAGCTCCGTCTCCTACGAGCAGTACTTC
J gene: TRBJ2-3; clone size: .; D gene: TRBD2; V gene: TRBV19; CDR3 protein: CASSTPGRAGEDTQYF; CDR3 DNA: TGTGCCAGTAGTACCCCGGGGAGGGCGGGCGAGGATACGCAGTATTTT
J gene: TRBJ2-1; clone size: .; D gene: .; V gene: TRBV9; CDR3 protein: CASSPVGGYYNEQFF; CDR3 DNA: TGTGCCAGCAGCCCCGTGGGCGGTTACTACAATGAGCAGTTCTTC
J gene: TRBJ2-3; clone size: .; D gene: TRBD1; V gene: TRBV7-3; CDR3 protein: CASSSGQGTDTQYF; CDR3 DNA: TGTGCCAGCAGCTCAGGACAGGGGACAGATACGCAGTATTTT
J gene: TRBJ2-1; clone size: few; D gene: TRBD2; V gene: TRBV27; CDR3 protein: CASRTLLAGADNEQFF; CDR3 DNA: TGTGCCAGCAGGACTCTACTAGCGGGAGCAGACAATGAGCAGTTCTTC